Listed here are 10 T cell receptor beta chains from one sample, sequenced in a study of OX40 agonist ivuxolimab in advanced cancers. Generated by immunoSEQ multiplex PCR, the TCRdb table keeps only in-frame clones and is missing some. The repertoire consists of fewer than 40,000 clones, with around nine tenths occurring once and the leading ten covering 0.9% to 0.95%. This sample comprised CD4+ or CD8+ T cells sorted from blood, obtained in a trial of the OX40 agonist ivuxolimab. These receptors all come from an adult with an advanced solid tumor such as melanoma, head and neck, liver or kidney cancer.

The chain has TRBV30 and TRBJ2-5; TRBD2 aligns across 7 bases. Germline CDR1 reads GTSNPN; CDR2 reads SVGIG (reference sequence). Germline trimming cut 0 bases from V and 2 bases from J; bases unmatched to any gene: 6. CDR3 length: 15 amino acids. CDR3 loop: CAWSVGAGRQETQYF. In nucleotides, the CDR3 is TGTGCCTGGAGTGTTGGAGCGGGACGGCAAGAGACCCAGTACTTC.

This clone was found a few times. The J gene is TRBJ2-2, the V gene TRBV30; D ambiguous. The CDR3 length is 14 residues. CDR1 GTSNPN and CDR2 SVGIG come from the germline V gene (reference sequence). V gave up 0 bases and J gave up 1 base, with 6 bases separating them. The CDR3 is CAWSVRVNTGELFF. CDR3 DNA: TGTGCCTGGAGTGTACGCGTGAACACCGGGGAGCTGTTTTTT.

CDR3: CASSDLLNNEQFF. For the CDR3, the DNA is TGTGCCAGCAGTGACTTACTCAACAATGAGCAGTTCTTC. The rearrangement joins TRBV6-5 to TRBJ2-1, with unresolved D. Germline lookup yields CDR1 MNHEY and CDR2 SVGAGI. There are 13 residues in the CDR3. The V end lost 5 bases, the J end lost 5 bases, and 10 bases lay between the germline ends.

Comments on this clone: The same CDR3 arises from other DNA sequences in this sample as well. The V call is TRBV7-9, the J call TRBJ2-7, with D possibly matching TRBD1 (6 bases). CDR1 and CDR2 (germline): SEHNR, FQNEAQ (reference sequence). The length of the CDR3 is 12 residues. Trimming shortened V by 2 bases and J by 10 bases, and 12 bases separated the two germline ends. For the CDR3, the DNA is TGTGCCAGCAGCTTAACAGGGTACCAACAGTACTTC. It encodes CASSLTGYQQYF.

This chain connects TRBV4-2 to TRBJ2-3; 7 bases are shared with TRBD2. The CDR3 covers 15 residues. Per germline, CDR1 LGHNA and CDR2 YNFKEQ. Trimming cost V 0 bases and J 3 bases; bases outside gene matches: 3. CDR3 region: CASSQDRTSTDTQYF. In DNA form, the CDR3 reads TGTGCCAGCAGCCAAGACAGGACTAGTACAGATACGCAGTATTTT.

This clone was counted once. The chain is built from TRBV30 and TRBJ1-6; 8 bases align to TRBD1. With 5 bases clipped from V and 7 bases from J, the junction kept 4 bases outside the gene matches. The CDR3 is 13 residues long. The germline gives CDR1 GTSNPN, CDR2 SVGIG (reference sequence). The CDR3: CAWSGQGNSPLHF. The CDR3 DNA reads TGTGCCTGGTCCGGACAGGGAAATTCACCCCTCCACTTT.

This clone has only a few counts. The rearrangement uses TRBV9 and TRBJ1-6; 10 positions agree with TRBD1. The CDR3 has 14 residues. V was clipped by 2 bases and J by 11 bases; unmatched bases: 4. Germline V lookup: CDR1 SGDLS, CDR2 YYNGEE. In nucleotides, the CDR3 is TGTGCCAGCAGCGTGGGACAGGGGTGGACACCCCTCCACTTT. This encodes CASSVGQGWTPLHF.

Written as DNA, the CDR3 is TGTGCCAGCAGTTTAAGGGTTTCCTACGAGCAGTACTTC. Encoded protein: CASSLRVSYEQYF. The chain links TRBV27 to TRBJ2-7; no clear D gene. Trimming shortened V by 2 bases and J by 1 base, and 6 bases separated the two germline ends. Germline assignment: CDR1 MNHEY and CDR2 SMNVEV (reference sequence). The CDR3 has 13 residues.

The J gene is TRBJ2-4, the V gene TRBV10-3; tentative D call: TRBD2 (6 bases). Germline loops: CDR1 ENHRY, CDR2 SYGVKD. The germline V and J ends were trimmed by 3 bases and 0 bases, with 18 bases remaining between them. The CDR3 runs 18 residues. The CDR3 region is CAISESGSFLLAKNIQYF. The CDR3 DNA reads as TGTGCCATCAGTGAATCCGGGAGCTTCTTACTAGCCAAAAACATTCAGTACTTC.

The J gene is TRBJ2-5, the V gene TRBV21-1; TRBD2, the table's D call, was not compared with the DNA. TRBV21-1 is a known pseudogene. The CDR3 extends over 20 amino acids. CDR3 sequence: CASTAAVSKGAGGSGETQYF. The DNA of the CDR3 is TGTGCCAGCACCGCCGCCGTCTCTAAGGGGGCGGGGGGTAGCGGGGAGACCCAGTACTTC.